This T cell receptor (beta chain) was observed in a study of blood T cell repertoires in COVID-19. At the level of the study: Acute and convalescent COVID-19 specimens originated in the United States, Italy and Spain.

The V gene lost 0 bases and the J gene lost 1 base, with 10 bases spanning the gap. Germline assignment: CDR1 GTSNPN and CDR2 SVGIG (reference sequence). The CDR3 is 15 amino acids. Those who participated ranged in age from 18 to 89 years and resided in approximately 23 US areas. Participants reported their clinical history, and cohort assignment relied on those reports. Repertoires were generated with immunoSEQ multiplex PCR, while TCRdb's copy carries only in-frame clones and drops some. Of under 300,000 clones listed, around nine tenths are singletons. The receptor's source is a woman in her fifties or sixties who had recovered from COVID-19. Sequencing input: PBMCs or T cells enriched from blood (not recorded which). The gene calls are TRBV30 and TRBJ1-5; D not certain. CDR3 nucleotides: TGTGCCTGGAGTGTAGGTTCGGGGAGCAATCAGCCCCAGCATTTT. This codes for CAWSVGSGSNQPQHF.